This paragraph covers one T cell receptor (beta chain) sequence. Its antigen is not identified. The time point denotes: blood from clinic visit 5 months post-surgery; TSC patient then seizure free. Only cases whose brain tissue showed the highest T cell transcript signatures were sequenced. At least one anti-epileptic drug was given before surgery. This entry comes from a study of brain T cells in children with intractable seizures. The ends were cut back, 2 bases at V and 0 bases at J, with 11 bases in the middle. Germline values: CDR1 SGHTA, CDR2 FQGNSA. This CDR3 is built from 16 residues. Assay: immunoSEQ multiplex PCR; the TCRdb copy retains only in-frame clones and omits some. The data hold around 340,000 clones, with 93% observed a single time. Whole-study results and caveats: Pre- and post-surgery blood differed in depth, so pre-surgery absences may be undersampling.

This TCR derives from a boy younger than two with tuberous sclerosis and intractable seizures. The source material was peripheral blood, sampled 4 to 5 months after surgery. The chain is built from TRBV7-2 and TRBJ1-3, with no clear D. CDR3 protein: CASSLSIDLSGNTIYF. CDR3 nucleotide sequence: TGTGCCAGCAGCTTATCGATCGACCTCTCTGGAAACACCATATATTTT.